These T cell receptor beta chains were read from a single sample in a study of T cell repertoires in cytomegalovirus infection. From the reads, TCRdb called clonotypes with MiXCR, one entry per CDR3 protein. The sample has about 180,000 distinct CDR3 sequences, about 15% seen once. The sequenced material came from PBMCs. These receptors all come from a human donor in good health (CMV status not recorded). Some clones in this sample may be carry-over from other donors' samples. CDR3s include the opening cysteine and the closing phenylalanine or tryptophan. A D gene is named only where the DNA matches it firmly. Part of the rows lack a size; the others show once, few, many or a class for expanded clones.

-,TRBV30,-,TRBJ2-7,CAWSPRVPKVYEQYF,TGTGCCTGGAGTCCCCGGGTCCCAAAAGTTTACGAGCAGTACTTC
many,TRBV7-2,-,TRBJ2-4,CASSLDRGLVGGIQYF,TGTGCCAGCAGCTTAGATCGCGGGCTAGTGGGGGGCATTCAGTACTTC
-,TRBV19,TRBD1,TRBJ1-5,CASRTGQGGGNQPQHF,TGTGCCAGTAGAACGGGACAGGGCGGGGGCAATCAGCCCCAGCATTTT
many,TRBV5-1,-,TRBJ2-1,CASSLKTGGAYNEQFF,TGCGCCAGCAGCTTGAAAACAGGGGGGGCCTACAATGAGCAGTTCTTC
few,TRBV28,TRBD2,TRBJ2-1,CASSLGLAGGLRYNEQFF,TGTGCCAGCAGTTTGGGACTAGCGGGAGGGCTAAGATACAATGAGCAGTTCTTC
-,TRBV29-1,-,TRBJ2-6,CSVLFAGANVLTF,TGCAGCGTTCTTTTTGCTGGGGCCAACGTCCTGACTTTC
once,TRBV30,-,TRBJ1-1,CAWSEGQRDTEAFF,TGTGCCTGGAGTGAGGGCCAAAGGGACACTGAAGCTTTCTTT
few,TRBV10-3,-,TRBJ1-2,CAISEFPAKFYHGYTF,TGTGCCATCAGTGAGTTTCCGGCAAAGTTCTACCATGGCTACACCTTC
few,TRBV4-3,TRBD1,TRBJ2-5,CASSQDSRDRETQYF,TGCGCCAGCAGCCAGGACTCCCGGGACAGAGAGACCCAGTACTTC
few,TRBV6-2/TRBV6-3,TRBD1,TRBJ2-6,CASRPPLLDRVLTGANVLTF,TGTGCCAGCAGACCCCCACTTTTGGACAGGGTTTTAACTGGGGCCAACGTCCTGACTTTC
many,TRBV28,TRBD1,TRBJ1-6,CASSLQGGHSPLHF,TGTGCCAGCAGTTTACAGGGGGGGCATTCACCCCTCCACTTT
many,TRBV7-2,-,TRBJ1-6,CASSSGSGTRNSPLHF,TGTGCCAGCAGCTCTGGGAGCGGGACCCGAAATTCACCCCTCCACTTT
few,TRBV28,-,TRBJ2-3,CASSGSTPDTQYF,TGTGCCAGCAGCGGGAGCACCCCAGATACGCAGTATTTT
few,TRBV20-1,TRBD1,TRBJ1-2,CSASGDRENYGYTF,TGCAGTGCTAGCGGGGACAGAGAAAACTATGGCTACACCTTC
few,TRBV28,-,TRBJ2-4,CASSSPGSTNIQYF,TGTGCCAGCAGTTCGCCGGGGTCCACAAACATTCAGTACTTC
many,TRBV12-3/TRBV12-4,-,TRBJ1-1,CASSFPGDTEAFF,TGTGCCAGCAGTTTCCCGGGAGACACTGAAGCTTTCTTT
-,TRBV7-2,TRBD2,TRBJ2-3,CASSRRLAGGDTQYF,TGTGCCAGCAGCCGTAGACTAGCGGGGGGGGATACGCAGTATTTT
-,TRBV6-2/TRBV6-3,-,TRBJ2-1,CASSYSHEQFF,TGTGCCAGCAGTTACTCCCATGAGCAGTTCTTC
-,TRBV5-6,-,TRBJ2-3,CASGGSGADTQYF,TGTGCCAGCGGGGGCTCAGGTGCAGATACGCAGTATTTT
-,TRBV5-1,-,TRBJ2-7,CASSWDPGYEQYF,TGCGCCAGCAGCTGGGACCCAGGCTACGAGCAGTACTTC
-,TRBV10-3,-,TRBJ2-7,CAISDPTGIYEQYF,TGTGCCATCAGTGACCCAACAGGGATCTACGAGCAGTACTTC
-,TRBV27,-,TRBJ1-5,CASSVRWGADNQPQHF,TGTGCCAGCAGTGTAAGGTGGGGGGCAGACAATCAGCCCCAGCATTTT
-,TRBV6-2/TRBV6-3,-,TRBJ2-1,CASKAGDLEQFF,TGTGCCAGCAAGGCAGGGGACCTTGAGCAGTTCTTC
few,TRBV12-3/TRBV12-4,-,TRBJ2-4,CASSLGEDRRQNIQYF,TGTGCCAGCAGTCTCGGGGAGGACAGGAGACAAAACATTCAGTACTTC
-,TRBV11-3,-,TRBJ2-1,CASSLGSPRGNEQFF,TGTGCCAGCAGCTTAGGAAGTCCCAGAGGGAATGAGCAGTTCTTC
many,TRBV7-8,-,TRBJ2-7,CASSLGGFSPYEQYF,TGTGCCAGCAGCTTAGGGGGCTTCTCCCCCTACGAGCAGTACTTC
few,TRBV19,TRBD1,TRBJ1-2,CASRGQNYGYTF,TGTGCCAGCCGGGGACAGAACTATGGCTACACCTTC
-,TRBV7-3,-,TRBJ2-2,CASSLSPINTGELFF,TGTGCCAGCAGCTTGTCCCCCATTAACACCGGGGAGCTGTTTTTT
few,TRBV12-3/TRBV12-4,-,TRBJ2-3,CASRQPGTDTQYF,TGTGCCAGCAGACAGCCTGGCACAGATACGCAGTATTTT
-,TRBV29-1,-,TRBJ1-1,CSAHRVRDTEAFF,TGCAGCGCACACAGGGTCAGAGACACTGAAGCTTTCTTT
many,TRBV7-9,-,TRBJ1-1,CASSSNTLNTEAFF,TGTGCCAGCAGCTCCAATACATTGAACACTGAAGCTTTCTTT
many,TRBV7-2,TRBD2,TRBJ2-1,CASSLAAAGGSYNEQFF,TGTGCCAGCAGCTTAGCAGCAGCGGGAGGGTCCTACAATGAGCAGTTCTTC
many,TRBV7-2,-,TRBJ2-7,CASSFREMSYEQYF,TGTGCCAGCAGCTTCAGGGAGATGTCCTACGAGCAGTACTTC
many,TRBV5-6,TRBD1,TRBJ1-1,CASSQDRMALGNTEAFF,TGTGCCAGCAGCCAGGACAGGATGGCCCTTGGGAACACTGAAGCTTTCTTT
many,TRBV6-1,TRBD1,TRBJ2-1,CATTGVTEQFF,TGTGCCACCACAGGGGTTACTGAGCAGTTCTTC
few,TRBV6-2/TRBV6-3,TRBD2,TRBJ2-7,CASTTSRGLAYRISYEQYF,TGTGCCAGCACCACGAGTCGGGGACTAGCGTATCGGATCTCCTACGAGCAGTACTTC
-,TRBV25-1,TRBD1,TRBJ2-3,CASSEVTGFTDTQYF,TGTGCCAGCAGTGAGGTGACAGGGTTTACAGATACGCAGTATTTT
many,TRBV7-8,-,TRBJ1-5,CASTRGRVYSNQPQHF,TGTGCCAGCACCAGAGGACGAGTATATAGCAATCAGCCCCAGCATTTT
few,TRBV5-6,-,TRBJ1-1,CASSDLGPMNTEAFF,TGTGCCAGCAGCGACCTGGGGCCCATGAACACTGAAGCTTTCTTT
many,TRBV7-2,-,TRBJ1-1,CASRGGGSYTEAFF,TGTGCCAGCCGCGGGGGGGGTTCATACACTGAAGCTTTCTTT
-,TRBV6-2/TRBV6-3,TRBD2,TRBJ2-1,CASSLRPSYRGDEQFF,TGTGCCAGCAGCTTGCGACCCTCCTACCGGGGGGATGAGCAGTTCTTC
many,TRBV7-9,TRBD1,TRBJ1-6,CASSLTGEVSPLHF,TGTGCCAGCAGCTTGACAGGGGAAGTTTCACCCCTCCACTTT
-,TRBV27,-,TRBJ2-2,CASVSRELEGTGELFF,TGTGCCAGCGTCTCCAGGGAGTTAGAAGGCACCGGGGAGCTGTTTTTT
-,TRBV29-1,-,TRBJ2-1,CSVKVVDFTYNEQLF,TGCAGCGTTAAGGTGGTGGACTTTACCTACAATGAGCAGCTCTTC
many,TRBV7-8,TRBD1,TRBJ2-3,CASRVNRGTDTQYF,TGTGCCAGCAGGGTAAACAGGGGGACAGATACGCAGTATTTT
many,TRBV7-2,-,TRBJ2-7,CASSLGAGAYEQYF,TGTGCCAGCAGCTTAGGGGCAGGGGCCTACGAGCAGTACTTC